This T cell receptor beta chain is from a study of cytomegalovirus exposure and HLA in healthy donors. Trimming pared 0 bases from V and 1 base from J, leaving 12 bases between. The germline gives CDR1 SGHTA, CDR2 FQGNSA. The CDR3 contains 16 residues. PCR used 60 Vbeta primers and 13 Jbeta primers. This table comes from immunoSEQ multiplex PCR, and its TCRdb copy is limited to in-frame clones, with some not included. The repertoire consists of about 100,000 clones, with 81% occurring once and the leading ten covering less than 5%. The chain recombines TRBV7-2 with TRBJ2-5; D remains ambiguous. The source is a woman in her 70s in good health and CMV-seropositive. The sequencing input was PBMCs. Here the CDR3 reads CASSLASSYGQETQYF. In DNA, the CDR3 is TGTGCCAGCAGCTTAGCTTCCTCGTACGGCCAAGAGACCCAGTACTTC.